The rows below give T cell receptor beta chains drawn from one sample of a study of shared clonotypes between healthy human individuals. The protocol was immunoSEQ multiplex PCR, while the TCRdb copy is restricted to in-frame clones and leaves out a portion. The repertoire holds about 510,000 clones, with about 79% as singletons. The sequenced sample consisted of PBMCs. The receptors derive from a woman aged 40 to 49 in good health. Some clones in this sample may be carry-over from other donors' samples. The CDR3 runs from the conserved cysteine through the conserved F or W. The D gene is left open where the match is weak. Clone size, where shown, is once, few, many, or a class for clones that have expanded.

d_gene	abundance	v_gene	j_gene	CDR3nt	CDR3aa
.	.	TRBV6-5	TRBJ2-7	TGTGCCAGCAGTTCCCGCAGACTAACCTACGAGCAGTACTTC	CASSSRRLTYEQYF
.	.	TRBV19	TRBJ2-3	TGTGCCAGTAGTATGGCCCCGGCCCTTTCAGATACGCAGTATTTT	CASSMAPALSDTQYF
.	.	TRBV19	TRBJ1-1	TGTGCCAGTAGTACCTACGGGACGGAGAACACTGAAGCTTTCTTT	CASSTYGTENTEAFF
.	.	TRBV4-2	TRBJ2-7	TGTGCCAGCAGCCAAGATAGTTCCTACGAGCAGTACTTC	CASSQDSSYEQYF
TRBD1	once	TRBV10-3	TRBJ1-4	TGTGCCATCAGTGCAAACTCCGGGACAGGAAATGAAAAACTGTTTTTT	CAISANSGTGNEKLFF
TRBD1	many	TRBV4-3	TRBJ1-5	TGCGCCAGCAGCCAAGATTCGAGACAGGGTTATCAGCCCCAGCATTTT	CASSQDSRQGYQPQHF
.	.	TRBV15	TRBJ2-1	TGTGCCACCAGGGGACGTCAGCAGTTCTTC	CATRGRQQFF
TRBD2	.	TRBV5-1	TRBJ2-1	TGCGCCAGCAGCTTGGCCGGGACTAGCGGGACGAATGAGCAGTTCTTC	CASSLAGTSGTNEQFF
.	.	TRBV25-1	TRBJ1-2	TGTGCCAGCAGTGAAGGGGATGGCTACACCTTC	CASSEGDGYTF
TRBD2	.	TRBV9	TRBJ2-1	TGTGCCAGCAGCGCCCGAGATAGCGGGAGGGCCTACAATGAGCAGTTCTTC	CASSARDSGRAYNEQFF
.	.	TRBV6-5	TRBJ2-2	TGTGCCAGCAGTTACTCTGCCGTTCCCGGGGAGCTGTTTTTT	CASSYSAVPGELFF
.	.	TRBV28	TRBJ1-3	TGTGCCAGCACCCTGGTTCGACAGCCTGGAAACACCATATATTTT	CASTLVRQPGNTIYF
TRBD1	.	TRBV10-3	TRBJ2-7	TGTGCCATCGGAATCGGGACAGGCATCTCCTACGAGCAGTACTTC	CAIGIGTGISYEQYF
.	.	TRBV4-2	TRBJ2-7	TGTGCCAGCAGCCAAGATGGGGGGCAGGGCGAGCAGTACTTC	CASSQDGGQGEQYF
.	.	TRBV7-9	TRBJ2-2	TGTGCCAGCAGCTTAGTACTCAACGGGGAGCTGTTTTTT	CASSLVLNGELFF
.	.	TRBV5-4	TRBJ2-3	TGTGCCAGCAGCAGTACAGGAGCAGATACGCAGTATTTT	CASSSTGADTQYF
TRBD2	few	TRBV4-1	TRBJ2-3	TGCGCCAGCAGCCCCGGACCGTTTTACGGGACTAGCGGGAGTACGACAGATACGCAGTATTTT	CASSPGPFYGTSGSTTDTQYF
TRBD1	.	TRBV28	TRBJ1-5	TGTGCCAGCAGTGTCGGACAGGGAATTTCTAGCAATCAGCCCCAGCATTTT	CASSVGQGISSNQPQHF
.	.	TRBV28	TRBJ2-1	TGTGCCAGCAGTCCGACAGGTTCTTTAAACAATGAGCAGTTCTTC	CASSPTGSLNNEQFF
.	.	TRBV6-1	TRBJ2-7	TGTGCCAGCAGTGCCCAATGGGGGGACGAGCAGTACTTC	CASSAQWGDEQYF
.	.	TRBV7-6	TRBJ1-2	TGTGCCAGCAGCTTAGCGCCCGGGATGACGAGTGGCTACACCTTC	CASSLAPGMTSGYTF
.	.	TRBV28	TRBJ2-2	TGTGCCAGCAGTTTATTAGAGCGGGTCCACACCGGGGAGCTGTTTTTT	CASSLLERVHTGELFF
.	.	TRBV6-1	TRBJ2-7	TGTGCCAGCATGGGGACACGGTACTACGAGCAGTACTTC	CASMGTRYYEQYF
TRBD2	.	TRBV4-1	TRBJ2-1	TGCGCCAGCAGCCCCGGCCCAGCGGGAGGCTACAATGAGCAGTTCTTC	CASSPGPAGGYNEQFF
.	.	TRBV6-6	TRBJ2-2	TGTGCCAGCAGTTACTTGAGCCCCACCGGGGAGCTGTTTTTT	CASSYLSPTGELFF
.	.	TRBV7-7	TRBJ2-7	TGTGCTAGCAGCTACAGGGAGGGGGACCACGAGCAGTACTTC	CASSYREGDHEQYF
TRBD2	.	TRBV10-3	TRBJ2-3	TGTGCCACCCGTAGCGGGAGGGGGAGCACAGATACGCAGTATTTT	CATRSGRGSTDTQYF
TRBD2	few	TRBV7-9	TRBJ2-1	TGTGCCAGCAGTGACCCGGGACTAGCGGGCAATGAGCAGTTCTTC	CASSDPGLAGNEQFF
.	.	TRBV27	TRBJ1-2	TGTGCCAGCAGTTTTCACGGGTCCTCCTATGGCTACACCTTC	CASSFHGSSYGYTF
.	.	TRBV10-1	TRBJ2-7	TGCGCCAGCAGTGAGTCGGTCCTAAAAGGGGGGCCCTACGAGCAGTACTTC	CASSESVLKGGPYEQYF
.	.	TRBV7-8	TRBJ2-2	TGTGCCAGCAGCTCCTCGTCCGGGGAGCTGTTTTTT	CASSSSSGELFF
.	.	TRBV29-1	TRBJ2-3	TGCAGCGTTGAATTGACTAGTGGGACAGATACGCAGTATTTT	CSVELTSGTDTQYF
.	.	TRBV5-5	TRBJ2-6	TGTGCCAGCAGTTACGGGACACCCAGCAGTGGGGCCAACGTCCTGACTTTC	CASSYGTPSSGANVLTF
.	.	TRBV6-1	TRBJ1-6	TGTGCCAGCAGTCCGGACGCAGATAATTCACCCCTCCACTTT	CASSPDADNSPLHF
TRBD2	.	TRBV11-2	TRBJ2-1	TGTGCCAGCAGCCCTAGCGGGGGCTACAATGAGCAGTTCTTC	CASSPSGGYNEQFF
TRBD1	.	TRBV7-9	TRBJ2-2	TGTGCCAGCAGCTTTAGGACAGGGGATGGCGGGGAGCTGTTTTTT	CASSFRTGDGGELFF
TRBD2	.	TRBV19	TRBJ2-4	TGTGCCAGTAAATCAGCGGGGTTAGCCAAAAACATTCAGTACTTC	CASKSAGLAKNIQYF
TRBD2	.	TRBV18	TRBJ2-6	TGTGCCAGCTCGCACCGGGGGGGCAACAGGGAAACCTCTGGGGCCAACGTCCTGACTTTC	CASSHRGGNRETSGANVLTF
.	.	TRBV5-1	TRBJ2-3	TGCGCCAGCAGCTTGAGCCAGCTCACAGATACGCAGTATTTT	CASSLSQLTDTQYF
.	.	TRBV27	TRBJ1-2	TGTGCCAGCAGCCCCACGTTTTGGGGGACACTCGGCAACTATGGCTACACCTTC	CASSPTFWGTLGNYGYTF